These T cell receptor beta chains were read from a single sample in a study of blood T cell repertoires in COVID-19. Generated by immunoSEQ multiplex PCR, the TCRdb table keeps only in-frame clones and is missing some. The data contain about 130,000 clones, less than 85% of them singletons. Sample: peripheral blood. Every receptor here comes from a woman in her fifties or sixties with acute or convalescent COVID-19. Each CDR3 is given without its conserved first and last residue. D genes are given only for firm matches. The listing skips clone size in some rows; elsewhere it reads once, few, many or a size class.

cdr3_aa: ASSDRDGNTIY
d_call: NA
v_call: TRBV2
clone_size: NA

cdr3_aa: ASGRDRGVGTEAF
d_call: TRBD1
v_call: TRBV5-4
clone_size: NA

cdr3_aa: ASSYLGENTEAF
d_call: NA
v_call: TRBV6-6
clone_size: NA

cdr3_aa: ASSRGKGPARSGNTIY
d_call: NA
v_call: TRBV19
clone_size: NA

cdr3_aa: ASTSGAIGETQY
d_call: TRBD2
v_call: TRBV11-1
clone_size: NA

cdr3_aa: ASSTGSSVAPLH
d_call: NA
v_call: TRBV28
clone_size: NA

cdr3_aa: ASSLGAVGDTEAF
d_call: NA
v_call: TRBV5-1
clone_size: NA

cdr3_aa: ASSPIRGVGIGEKLF
d_call: NA
v_call: TRBV28
clone_size: NA

cdr3_aa: ATSGTRARGELF
d_call: NA
v_call: TRBV24-1
clone_size: NA

cdr3_aa: AISESGPTSGGQETQY
d_call: TRBD2
v_call: TRBV10-3
clone_size: NA

cdr3_aa: AWTGQGHYGYT
d_call: TRBD1
v_call: TRBV30
clone_size: NA

cdr3_aa: ATSDPRGAGKTQY
d_call: NA
v_call: TRBV24-1
clone_size: NA

cdr3_aa: ASSEALSLAE
d_call: NA
v_call: TRBV6-1
clone_size: NA

cdr3_aa: ASSYWDSLPNSPLH
d_call: TRBD1
v_call: TRBV6-6
clone_size: NA

cdr3_aa: ASSPRDRGAEAF
d_call: TRBD1
v_call: TRBV7-3
clone_size: NA

cdr3_aa: ASKKGRGTYGYT
d_call: TRBD1
v_call: TRBV19
clone_size: NA

cdr3_aa: ASSKYRGQQDTQY
d_call: TRBD1
v_call: TRBV6-6
clone_size: NA

cdr3_aa: ASTPRWGQEYEQY
d_call: NA
v_call: TRBV27
clone_size: NA

cdr3_aa: ASSPRTGGDGYT
d_call: TRBD1
v_call: TRBV4-2
clone_size: NA

cdr3_aa: ASSDDLQGTYGYT
d_call: NA
v_call: TRBV5-1
clone_size: NA

cdr3_aa: ATRDRGLNTEAF
d_call: TRBD1
v_call: TRBV24-1
clone_size: NA

cdr3_aa: ASSLGTYNEQF
d_call: NA
v_call: TRBV7-9
clone_size: once

cdr3_aa: ASSLEPIYGYT
d_call: NA
v_call: TRBV12-3/TRBV12-4
clone_size: NA

cdr3_aa: AWNFDMNTEAF
d_call: NA
v_call: TRBV30
clone_size: NA

cdr3_aa: AAGPGMNEQF
d_call: NA
v_call: TRBV30
clone_size: NA

cdr3_aa: ASRGQGVPAQH
d_call: TRBD1
v_call: TRBV28
clone_size: NA

cdr3_aa: ASSPTGGIKSEAF
d_call: TRBD1
v_call: TRBV5-1
clone_size: NA

cdr3_aa: ASRGTLNTEAF
d_call: NA
v_call: TRBV7-9
clone_size: once

cdr3_aa: AISGSEGREYGYT
d_call: NA
v_call: TRBV10-3
clone_size: NA

cdr3_aa: ASSVTEFNSPLH
d_call: NA
v_call: TRBV9
clone_size: NA

cdr3_aa: ASSLASLGGYNEQF
d_call: NA
v_call: TRBV5-5
clone_size: NA

cdr3_aa: ATRGATNTEAF
d_call: NA
v_call: TRBV24-1
clone_size: NA

cdr3_aa: ASSVALSAGELF
d_call: NA
v_call: TRBV9
clone_size: NA

cdr3_aa: ASSAIANYGYT
d_call: NA
v_call: TRBV5-5
clone_size: few

cdr3_aa: ASSQGRTAINTEAF
d_call: NA
v_call: TRBV4-1
clone_size: NA

cdr3_aa: ASSLEGQGDRGGYT
d_call: TRBD1
v_call: TRBV5-5
clone_size: NA

cdr3_aa: ASSQQGLNTEAF
d_call: NA
v_call: TRBV10-1
clone_size: NA

cdr3_aa: ASSTRGNTEAF
d_call: NA
v_call: TRBV12-3/TRBV12-4
clone_size: NA

cdr3_aa: ASSLGTGGREAF
d_call: TRBD1
v_call: TRBV7-9
clone_size: NA

cdr3_aa: ASVTGTGYEKLF
d_call: TRBD1
v_call: TRBV2
clone_size: NA

cdr3_aa: ASSLEDRGNYGYT
d_call: TRBD1
v_call: TRBV7-9
clone_size: NA

cdr3_aa: ASSSGTANTEAF
d_call: TRBD1
v_call: TRBV5-1
clone_size: NA

cdr3_aa: ASSLKGGADTQY
d_call: NA
v_call: TRBV5-4
clone_size: NA

cdr3_aa: ATSDYGGEAQTGPLGYT
d_call: NA
v_call: TRBV24-1
clone_size: NA

cdr3_aa: ASSVASGADTQY
d_call: TRBD2
v_call: TRBV9
clone_size: NA

cdr3_aa: AWSVTGHNEKLF
d_call: NA
v_call: TRBV30
clone_size: NA

cdr3_aa: ASTRLTSTDTQY
d_call: NA
v_call: TRBV2
clone_size: NA

cdr3_aa: ASSQESGLAGRTGELF
d_call: TRBD2
v_call: TRBV4-2
clone_size: NA

cdr3_aa: ASSLTGGITNEKLF
d_call: NA
v_call: TRBV6-7
clone_size: NA

cdr3_aa: ASSNLPGREETQY
d_call: NA
v_call: TRBV5-1
clone_size: NA

cdr3_aa: ASSLSLPKVGL
d_call: NA
v_call: TRBV5-8
clone_size: NA

cdr3_aa: AWTTRGTEAF
d_call: NA
v_call: TRBV30
clone_size: NA

cdr3_aa: ASSTYGGRLHGYT
d_call: NA
v_call: TRBV6-5
clone_size: NA

cdr3_aa: SASAGEGNQPQH
d_call: NA
v_call: TRBV20-1
clone_size: few

cdr3_aa: ASITGGGGSQPQH
d_call: NA
v_call: TRBV6-5
clone_size: NA

cdr3_aa: ASSYLGTSHGELF
d_call: TRBD2
v_call: TRBV6-5
clone_size: NA

cdr3_aa: ASSQADPRELF
d_call: NA
v_call: TRBV4-1
clone_size: NA

cdr3_aa: ASSPNGGGQDTQY
d_call: NA
v_call: TRBV27
clone_size: NA

cdr3_aa: ATSEADWDSQVTQY
d_call: TRBD1
v_call: TRBV24-1
clone_size: NA